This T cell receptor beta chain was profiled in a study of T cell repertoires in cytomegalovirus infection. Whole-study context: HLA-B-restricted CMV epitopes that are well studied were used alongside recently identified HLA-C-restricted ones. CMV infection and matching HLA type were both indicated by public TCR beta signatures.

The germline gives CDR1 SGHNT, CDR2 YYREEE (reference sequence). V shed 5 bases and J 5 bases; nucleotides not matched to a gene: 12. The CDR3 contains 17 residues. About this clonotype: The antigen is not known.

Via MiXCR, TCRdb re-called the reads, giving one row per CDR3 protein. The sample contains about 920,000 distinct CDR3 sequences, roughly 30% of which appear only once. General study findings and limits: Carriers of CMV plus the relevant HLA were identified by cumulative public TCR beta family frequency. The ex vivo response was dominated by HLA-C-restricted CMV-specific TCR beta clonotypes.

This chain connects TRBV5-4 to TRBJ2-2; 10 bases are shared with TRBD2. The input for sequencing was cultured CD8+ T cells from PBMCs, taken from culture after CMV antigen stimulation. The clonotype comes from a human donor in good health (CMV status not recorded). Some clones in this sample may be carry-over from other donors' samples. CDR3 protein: CASSVYGVAGGTGELFF. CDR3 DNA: TGTGCCAGCAGTGTTTATGGAGTAGCGGGGGGAACCGGGGAGCTGTTTTTT.